The rows below give T cell receptor beta chains drawn from one sample of a study of long-term antiretroviral therapy in people with HIV. Assay: immunoSEQ multiplex PCR; the TCRdb copy retains only in-frame clones and omits some. Among 20,000 or so clones listed, roughly 84% were seen once. Sequenced material: unsorted PBMCs, taken 0.2 years before starting antiretroviral therapy. The receptors come from a young man with HIV. CDR3s include the opening cysteine and the closing phenylalanine or tryptophan. Fields, in order: clone size, J gene, V gene, D gene, CDR3 DNA, CDR3 protein. A D gene is named only where the DNA matches it firmly. Rows give clone size only sometimes, using once, few, many, or a class for an expanded clone.

abundance: NA; j_gene: TRBJ2-7; v_gene: TRBV12-5; d_gene: NA; CDR3nt: TGTGCTAGTGGTTTGGTGCATTACGAGCAGTACTTC; CDR3aa: CASGLVHYEQYF
abundance: NA; j_gene: TRBJ2-2; v_gene: TRBV5-8; d_gene: NA; CDR3nt: TGTGCCAGCAGCTTAGCCAGGGAACACACCGGGGAGCTGTTTTTT; CDR3aa: CASSLAREHTGELFF
abundance: NA; j_gene: TRBJ2-7; v_gene: TRBV12-5; d_gene: NA; CDR3nt: TGTGCTAGTGGTGCCGAGCAGTACTTC; CDR3aa: CASGAEQYF
abundance: NA; j_gene: TRBJ1-2; v_gene: TRBV5-1; d_gene: NA; CDR3nt: TGCGCCAGCAGCGACGGCTCCGGCTATGGCTACACCTTC; CDR3aa: CASSDGSGYGYTF
abundance: NA; j_gene: TRBJ2-7; v_gene: TRBV4-1; d_gene: NA; CDR3nt: TGCGCCAGCAGCCCATCCCCCTTGGTAGGCGAGCAGTACTTC; CDR3aa: CASSPSPLVGEQYF
abundance: NA; j_gene: TRBJ1-1; v_gene: TRBV7-8; d_gene: NA; CDR3nt: TGTGCCAGCAGCCCCGGCCGGGACCTGAGATCTTTGAACACTGAAGCTTTCTTT; CDR3aa: CASSPGRDLRSLNTEAFF
abundance: NA; j_gene: TRBJ2-7; v_gene: TRBV27; d_gene: NA; CDR3nt: TGTGCCAGCAGTTTAAGGCCCCAGAATCCCTACGAGCAGTACTTC; CDR3aa: CASSLRPQNPYEQYF
abundance: NA; j_gene: TRBJ1-3; v_gene: TRBV19; d_gene: NA; CDR3nt: TGTGCCAGTAGGGAACAGGCGACGACTGGAAACACCATATATTTT; CDR3aa: CASREQATTGNTIYF
abundance: NA; j_gene: TRBJ2-5; v_gene: TRBV9; d_gene: TRBD2; CDR3nt: TGTGCCAGCAGCGCCTCGGGGGGGCTCCAAGAGACCCAGTACTTC; CDR3aa: CASSASGGLQETQYF
abundance: NA; j_gene: TRBJ1-4; v_gene: TRBV6-5; d_gene: NA; CDR3nt: TGTGCCAGCAGTTACTCTGAAAAACTGTTTTTT; CDR3aa: CASSYSEKLFF
abundance: NA; j_gene: TRBJ2-7; v_gene: TRBV7-2; d_gene: NA; CDR3nt: TGTGCCAGCAGCTTAGTGACCCTTCAGAAGCGGGAGCAGTACTTC; CDR3aa: CASSLVTLQKREQYF
abundance: NA; j_gene: TRBJ2-7; v_gene: TRBV7-5; d_gene: NA; CDR3nt: TGTGCCAGCAGCTTTAATGGCTACGAGCAGTACTTC; CDR3aa: CASSFNGYEQYF
abundance: NA; j_gene: TRBJ2-7; v_gene: TRBV5-5; d_gene: TRBD2; CDR3nt: TGTGCCAGCACCGCCAGCGGGGGAGGCTCCTACGAGCAGTACTTC; CDR3aa: CASTASGGGSYEQYF
abundance: NA; j_gene: TRBJ2-7; v_gene: TRBV4-3; d_gene: NA; CDR3nt: TGCGCCAGCAGCCCCGATCTGGACGGAGCCTACGAGCAGTACTTC; CDR3aa: CASSPDLDGAYEQYF
abundance: NA; j_gene: TRBJ2-7; v_gene: TRBV4-2; d_gene: TRBD2; CDR3nt: TGTGCCAGCAGCCAAGCCCCGTTACTAGCGGGATCAGGGCAGTACTTC; CDR3aa: CASSQAPLLAGSGQYF
abundance: few; j_gene: TRBJ1-4; v_gene: TRBV6-5; d_gene: NA; CDR3nt: TGTGCCAGCAGTTACGCCTCGGGGGCCACTAATGAAAAACTGTTTTTT; CDR3aa: CASSYASGATNEKLFF
abundance: NA; j_gene: TRBJ2-7; v_gene: TRBV7-9; d_gene: NA; CDR3nt: TGTGCCAGCAGCTATAATAACTACGAGCAGTACTTC; CDR3aa: CASSYNNYEQYF
abundance: NA; j_gene: TRBJ2-3; v_gene: TRBV7-9; d_gene: NA; CDR3nt: TGTGCCAGCAGCTTGAGTGATACGCAGTATTTT; CDR3aa: CASSLSDTQYF
abundance: NA; j_gene: TRBJ1-6; v_gene: TRBV19; d_gene: TRBD1; CDR3nt: TGTGCCAGTAGTCCACGACAGGGACCGAATTCACCCCTCCACTTT; CDR3aa: CASSPRQGPNSPLHF
abundance: NA; j_gene: TRBJ2-1; v_gene: TRBV5-5; d_gene: NA; CDR3nt: TGTGCCAGCACCAGCAAACTAGCCTACAATGAGCAGTTCTTC; CDR3aa: CASTSKLAYNEQFF
abundance: NA; j_gene: TRBJ1-5; v_gene: TRBV19; d_gene: TRBD1; CDR3nt: TGTGCCAGTAGTATAACAGGGGTCCCTATCCAGCCCCAGCATTTT; CDR3aa: CASSITGVPIQPQHF
abundance: NA; j_gene: TRBJ1-4; v_gene: TRBV20-1; d_gene: NA; CDR3nt: TGCAGTGCTAGAGAGACAGAGATAATTTTT; CDR3aa: CSARETEIIF
abundance: NA; j_gene: TRBJ1-5; v_gene: TRBV6-1; d_gene: TRBD1; CDR3nt: TGTGCCAGCAGTGTGGAGGGGGCCTATAATCAGCCCCAGCATTTT; CDR3aa: CASSVEGAYNQPQHF
abundance: NA; j_gene: TRBJ2-1; v_gene: TRBV7-9; d_gene: NA; CDR3nt: TGTGCCAGCAGCTTACCCCTAGGGACAGAGCAGTTCTTC; CDR3aa: CASSLPLGTEQFF